The T cell receptor beta chain described here comes from a study of cytomegalovirus exposure and HLA in healthy donors. About the research overall: From HLA-typed donors, an early data release held 70 million to 95 million unique TCRs. Findings and limits, study-wide: There were some public TCRs occurring in many donors, but most TCR sequences were rare. Among immune exposure information, only CMV serostatus was available.

With regard to this clone: Its antigen is not identified.

This CDR3 has 15 residues. With V trimmed by 0 bases and J by 1 base, 4 bases remained unmatched. Germline CDR1 SGHRS, CDR2 YFSETQ. The PCR had 60 Vbeta and 13 Jbeta primers. In the source study's methods: An analysis that came later counted approximately 76 million unique TCR beta chains, approximately 9.9 million shared. Generated by immunoSEQ multiplex PCR, the TCRdb table keeps only in-frame clones and is missing some. V, J and clone size reflect that table, while D and trimming were determined from the DNA. This sample's table has about 130,000 clones. The TCR was taken from a man in his forties in good health and CMV-seronegative. This chain links TRBV5-1 with TRBJ2-7; 7 bases agree with TRBD1. Material: PBMCs. The CDR3 here is CASSLVGQVSYEQYF. The CDR3 DNA sequence: TGCGCCAGCAGCTTGGTCGGACAGGTTTCCTACGAGCAGTACTTC.